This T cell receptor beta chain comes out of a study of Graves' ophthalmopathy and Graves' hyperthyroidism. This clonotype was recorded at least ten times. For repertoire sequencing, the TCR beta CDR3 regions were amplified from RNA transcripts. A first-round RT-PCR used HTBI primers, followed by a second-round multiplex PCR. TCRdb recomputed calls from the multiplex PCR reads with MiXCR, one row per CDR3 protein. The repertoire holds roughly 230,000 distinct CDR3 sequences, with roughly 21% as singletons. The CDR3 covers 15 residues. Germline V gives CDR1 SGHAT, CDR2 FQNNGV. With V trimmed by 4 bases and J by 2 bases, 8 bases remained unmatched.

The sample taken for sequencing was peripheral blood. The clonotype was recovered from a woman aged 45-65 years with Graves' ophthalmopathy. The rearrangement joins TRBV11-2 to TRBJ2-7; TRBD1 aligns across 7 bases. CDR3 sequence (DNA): TGTGCCAGCAGCTCTATAACCGGGACAGCCTACGAGCAGTACTTC. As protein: CASSSITGTAYEQYF.